One and the same sample provided the 15 T cell receptor beta chains below, sequenced in a study of blood T cell repertoires in COVID-19. Assay used: immunoSEQ multiplex PCR; TCRdb lists only in-frame clones, some missing. The sample gives 160,000 or so clones, about 90% of which show up once; about 1.2% is in the top ten. Sequencing was done on a sample of PBMCs or T cells enriched from blood (not recorded which). These receptor sequences come from a human donor with acute COVID-19. The donor label of this sample is uncertain.

The chain uses TRBV28 and TRBJ1-4; D perhaps matches TRBD1 (6 bases). The germline V gene has CDR1 MDHEN and CDR2 SYDVKM. This CDR3 region has 11 residues. The V end was cut by 11 bases, the J end by 5 bases, with 9 bases between. The CDR3 sequence: CASTGNEKLFF. CDR3 nucleotides: TGTGCCTCCACAGGGAATGAAAAACTGTTTTTT.

The CDR3 sequence: CASSFLNTEAFF. CDR3 nucleotides: TGTGCCAGCAGTTTCTTGAACACTGAAGCTTTCTTT. This sequence joins TRBV12-3 or TRBV12-4 and TRBJ1-1; D not certain. Trimming took 3 bases from V and 0 from J, leaving 2 bases between them. This CDR3 is built from 12 residues.

V and J are TRBV7-2 and TRBJ2-7; TRBD1 matches 10 bases. The CDR3 runs to 15 residues. J was trimmed by 3 bases and V by 1 base; bases with no gene match: 3. CDR1 and CDR2 from the germline V gene are SGHTA and FQGNSA. The CDR3 loop reads CASSLGTGGIYEQYF. CDR3 DNA: TGTGCCAGCAGCTTAGGGACAGGGGGAATCTACGAGCAGTACTTC.

This clone was seen a single time. The chain combines TRBV6-5 with TRBJ2-7; no reliable D call. CDR3 length: 16 residues. Germline lookup yields CDR1 MNHEY and CDR2 SVGAGI. Trimming cost V 0 bases and J 1 base, with 13 bases left between them. The CDR3 bases are TGTGCCAGCAGTTACTCGTCCGGGTCGATTTCCTACGAGCAGTACTTC. Its translation: CASSYSSGSISYEQYF.

V is TRBV5-1 and J is TRBJ2-7; D is perhaps TRBD1 (6 bases). Looked up from germline, CDR1 is SGHRS and CDR2 is YFSETQ. The V end was cut by 4 bases, the J end by 10 bases, with 15 bases between. This CDR3 contains 12 residues. The CDR3 DNA is TGCGCCAGCAGCGCCGAGACAGGCGAACAGTACTTC. This translates into CASSAETGEQYF.

This chain joins TRBV4-3 and TRBJ2-1; TRBD2 aligns across 10 bases. From germline, CDR1 is LGHNA and CDR2 YSLEER. With 3 bases clipped from V and 4 bases from J, the junction kept 9 bases outside the gene matches. The CDR3 extends over 17 amino acids. The CDR3 sequence is CASSQEISGGLYNEQFF. The DNA for the CDR3 is TGCGCCAGCAGCCAGGAAATTAGCGGGGGGCTTTACAATGAGCAGTTCTTC.

The chain couples TRBV14 to TRBJ2-3; 8 nucleotides agree with TRBD1. Trimming cost V 5 bases and J 3 bases; bases outside gene matches: 7. CDR1 and CDR2 from the germline V gene are SGHDN and FVKESK. This CDR3 comprises 15 residues. The DNA for the CDR3 is TGTGCCAGCAGCGGCCAGGGGGCTGGAACAGATACGCAGTATTTT. Translating it yields CASSGQGAGTDTQYF.

The chain joins TRBV5-6 to TRBJ1-4, with D possibly matching TRBD1 (6 bases). The germline V and J ends were trimmed by 3 bases and 6 bases, with 12 bases remaining between them. Germline assignment: CDR1 SGHDT and CDR2 YYEEEE. The CDR3 consists of 14 residues. The CDR3 DNA reads TGTGCCAGCAGCTGGGGACGGACAGATGAAAAACTGTTTTTT. Translated, it gives CASSWGRTDEKLFF. The full variable domain, with the rest looked up from reference TRBV5-6 and TRBJ1-4, is DAGVTQSPTHLIKTRGQQVTLRCSPKSGHDTVSWYQQALGQGPQFIFQYYEEEERQRGNFPDRFSGHQFPNYSSELNVNALLLGDSALYLCASSWGRTDEKLFFGSGTQLSVL.

This chain joins TRBV5-1 and TRBJ2-5; 7 bases align to TRBD2. The CDR3 consists of 15 residues. The V gene's germline CDR1 is SGHRS and CDR2 YFSETQ. Unmatched junction bases numbered 10, after V lost 4 bases and J lost 4 bases. CDR3 bases: TGCGCCAGCAGCAGGGAGCGGGGTTCTAGAGAGACCCAGTACTTC. This gives the protein CASSRERGSRETQYF.

The J gene is TRBJ1-1, the V gene TRBV14, with D hard to call. Trimming left V 1 base short and J 2 bases short, with 11 bases between. In germline, CDR1 is SGHDN, CDR2 FVKESK. The CDR3 has 15 residues. The CDR3 region is CASSQGPIHNTEAFF. CDR3 DNA: TGTGCCAGCAGCCAAGGGCCGATTCATAACACTGAAGCTTTCTTT.

This chain connects TRBV9 to TRBJ2-1, with TRBD2 matching 10 bases. Germline lookup yields CDR1 SGDLS and CDR2 YYNGEE. The CDR3 has 17 amino acids. The ends lost 4 bases at V and 8 bases at J; junction bases unmatched: 15. The DNA of the CDR3 is TGTGCCAGCAGCCTATATAGCGGGGGGCTCTCGAGCGATGAGCAGTTCTTC. It specifies CASSLYSGGLSSDEQFF.

This chain connects TRBV12-3 or TRBV12-4 to TRBJ1-2, with 8 nucleotides matching TRBD1. The ends lost 6 bases at V and 3 bases at J; junction bases unmatched: 3. The CDR3 has 13 residues. CDR3 residues: CASSPDRDYGYTF. Here the CDR3 DNA reads TGTGCCAGCAGCCCGGACAGGGACTATGGCTACACCTTC.

This sequence joins TRBV6-5 and TRBJ1-6, with a weak D call TRBD1 (6 bases). Germline V gene data show CDR1 as MNHEY and CDR2 as SVGAGI. This CDR3 comprises 14 residues. V was shortened by 6 bases and J by 8 bases, with 14 bases between the two germline ends. As DNA, the CDR3 is TGTGCCAGCAGGGCACTCCAGGGGCATTCACCCCTCCACTTT. Translating it yields CASRALQGHSPLHF.

For this clone: Other DNA sequences in the sample encode the same CDR3. The chain couples TRBV4-3 to TRBJ2-1, with TRBD1 identical over 9 bases. Germline CDR1 and CDR2: LGHNA and YSLEER. Trimming cost V 4 bases and J 4 bases; bases outside gene matches: 5. The CDR3 length is 15 residues. CDR3 in DNA: TGCGCCAGCAGCCCGGGACAGGGCCCATACAATGAGCAGTTCTTC. This encodes CASSPGQGPYNEQFF.

This rearrangement joins TRBV6-5 to TRBJ1-6; no reliable D call. With 0 bases removed from V and 7 bases from J, the gap between germline ends came to 13 bases. This CDR3 region has 16 residues. The germline V gene has CDR1 MNHEY and CDR2 SVGAGI. The CDR3 here is CASSYSPAASNSPLHF. The CDR3 DNA reads as TGTGCCAGCAGTTACTCCCCCGCGGCTTCCAATTCACCCCTCCACTTT.